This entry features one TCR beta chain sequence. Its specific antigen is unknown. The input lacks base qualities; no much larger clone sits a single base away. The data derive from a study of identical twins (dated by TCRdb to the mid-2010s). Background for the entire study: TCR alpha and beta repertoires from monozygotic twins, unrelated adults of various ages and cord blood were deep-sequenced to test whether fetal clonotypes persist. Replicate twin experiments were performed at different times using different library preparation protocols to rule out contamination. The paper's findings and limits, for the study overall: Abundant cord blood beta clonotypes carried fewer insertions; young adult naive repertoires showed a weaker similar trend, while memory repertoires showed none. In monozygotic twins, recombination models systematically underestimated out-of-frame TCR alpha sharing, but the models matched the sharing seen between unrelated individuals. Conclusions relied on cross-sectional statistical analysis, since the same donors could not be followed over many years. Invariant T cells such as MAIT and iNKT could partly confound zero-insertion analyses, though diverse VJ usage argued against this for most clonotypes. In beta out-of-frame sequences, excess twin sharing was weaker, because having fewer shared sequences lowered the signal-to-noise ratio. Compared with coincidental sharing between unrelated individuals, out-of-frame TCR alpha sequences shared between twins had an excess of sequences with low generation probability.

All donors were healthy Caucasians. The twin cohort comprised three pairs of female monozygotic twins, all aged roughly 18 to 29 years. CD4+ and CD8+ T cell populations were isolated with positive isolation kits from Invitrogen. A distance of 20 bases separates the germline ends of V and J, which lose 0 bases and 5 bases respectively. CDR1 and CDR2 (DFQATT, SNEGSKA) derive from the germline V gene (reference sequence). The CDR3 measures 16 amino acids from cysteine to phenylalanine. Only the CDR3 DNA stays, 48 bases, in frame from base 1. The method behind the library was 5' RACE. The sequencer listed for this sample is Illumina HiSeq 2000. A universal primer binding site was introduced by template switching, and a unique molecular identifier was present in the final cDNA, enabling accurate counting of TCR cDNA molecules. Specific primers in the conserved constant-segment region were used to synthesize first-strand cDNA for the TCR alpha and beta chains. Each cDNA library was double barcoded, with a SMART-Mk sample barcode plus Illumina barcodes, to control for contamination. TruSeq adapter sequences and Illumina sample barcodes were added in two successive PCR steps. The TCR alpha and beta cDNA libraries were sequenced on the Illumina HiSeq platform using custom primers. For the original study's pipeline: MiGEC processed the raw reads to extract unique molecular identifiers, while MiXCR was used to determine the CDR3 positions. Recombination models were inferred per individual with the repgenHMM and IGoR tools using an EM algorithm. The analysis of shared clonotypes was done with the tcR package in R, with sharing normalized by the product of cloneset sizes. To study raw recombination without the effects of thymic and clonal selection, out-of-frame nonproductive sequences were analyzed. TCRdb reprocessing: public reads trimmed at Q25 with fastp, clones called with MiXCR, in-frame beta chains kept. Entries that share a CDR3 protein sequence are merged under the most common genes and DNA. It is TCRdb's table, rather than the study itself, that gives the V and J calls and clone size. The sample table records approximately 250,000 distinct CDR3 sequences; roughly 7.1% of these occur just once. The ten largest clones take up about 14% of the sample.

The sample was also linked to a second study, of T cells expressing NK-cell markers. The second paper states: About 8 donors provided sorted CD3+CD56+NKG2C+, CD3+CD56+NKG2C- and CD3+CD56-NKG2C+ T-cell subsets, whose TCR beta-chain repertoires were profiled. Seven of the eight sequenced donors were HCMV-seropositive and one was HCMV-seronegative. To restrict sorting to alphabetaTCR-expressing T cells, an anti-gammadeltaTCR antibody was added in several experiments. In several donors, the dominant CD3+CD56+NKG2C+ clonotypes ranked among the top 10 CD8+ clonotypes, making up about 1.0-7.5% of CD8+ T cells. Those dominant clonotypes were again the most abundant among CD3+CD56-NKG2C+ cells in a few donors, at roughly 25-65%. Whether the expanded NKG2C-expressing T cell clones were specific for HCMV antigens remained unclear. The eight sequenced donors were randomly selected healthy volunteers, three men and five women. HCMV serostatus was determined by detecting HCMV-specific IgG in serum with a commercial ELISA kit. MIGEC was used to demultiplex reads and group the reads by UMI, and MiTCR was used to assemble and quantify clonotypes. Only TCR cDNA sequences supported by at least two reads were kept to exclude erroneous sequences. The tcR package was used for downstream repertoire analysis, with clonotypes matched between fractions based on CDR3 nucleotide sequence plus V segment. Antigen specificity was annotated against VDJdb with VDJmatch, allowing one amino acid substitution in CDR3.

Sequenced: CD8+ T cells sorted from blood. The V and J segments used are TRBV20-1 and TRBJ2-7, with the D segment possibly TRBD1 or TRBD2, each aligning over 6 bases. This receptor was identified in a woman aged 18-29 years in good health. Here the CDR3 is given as CSARDPGGYGGDEQYF. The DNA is TGCAGTGCTAGAGATCCCGGGGGCTATGGTGGAGACGAGCAGTACTTC.